This T cell receptor beta chain was identified during a study of shared clonotypes between healthy human individuals. Study-level results: There were few donors, and this limited the genetic and exposure-history diversity represented.

About this clone itself: Its antigen is currently unknown.

Original processing notes: Owing to the provision of junction-only sequences devoid of quality scores by immunoSEQ, filtering differed. Assay: immunoSEQ multiplex PCR; the TCRdb copy retains only in-frame clones and omits some. V, J and clone size are those of that table, while D and trimming were read from the DNA. The data contain hundreds of thousands of clones, 75% to 85% of them singletons. CDR3 size: 15 residues. Germline lookup yields CDR1 SGHDN and CDR2 FVKESK. The germline V and J ends were trimmed by 4 bases and 7 bases, with 17 bases remaining between them. The chain joins TRBV14 to TRBJ2-1; the D gene is possibly TRBD1 (6 bases). This receptor was taken from a woman aged 40 to 49 in good health. Some clones in this sample may be carry-over from other donors' samples. The sample consisted of PBMCs. The CDR3 loop reads CASSPRGSLLNEQFF. CDR3 nucleotide sequence: TGTGCCAGCAGCCCGAGGGGGTCCCTACTAAATGAGCAGTTCTTC.